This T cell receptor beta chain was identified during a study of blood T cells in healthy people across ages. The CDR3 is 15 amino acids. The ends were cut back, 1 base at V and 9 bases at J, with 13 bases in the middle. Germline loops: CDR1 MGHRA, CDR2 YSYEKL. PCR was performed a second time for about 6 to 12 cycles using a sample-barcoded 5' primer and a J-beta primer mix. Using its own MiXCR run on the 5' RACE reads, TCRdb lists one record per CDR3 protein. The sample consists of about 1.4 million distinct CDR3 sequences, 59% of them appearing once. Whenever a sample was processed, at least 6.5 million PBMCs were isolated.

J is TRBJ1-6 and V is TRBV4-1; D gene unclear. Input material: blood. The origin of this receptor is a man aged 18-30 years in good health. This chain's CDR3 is CASSQGGKGSSPLHF. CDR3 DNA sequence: TGCGCCAGCAGCCAAGGGGGAAAGGGAAGTTCACCCCTCCACTTT.